This section outlines one T cell receptor beta chain sequence together with its context. Antigen: not known. These data originate in a study of blood T cells in healthy people across ages. General study findings and limits: More naive CD4+ cells and higher diversity marked long-lived donors relative to aged donors. In older individuals, TCR beta diversity per million T cells was lower, falling roughly linearly with age. Because sorting was not performed, PBMCs prevented conclusive naive versus antigen-experienced comparison.

Next came a second PCR, run for about 7 to 11 cycles, which used a sample-barcoded 5' primer along with a J-beta primer mix. MiXCR, applied by TCRdb to the 5' RACE reads, yields one record per CDR3 protein. In the table there are about 2 million distinct CDR3 sequences, roughly 50% of which are singletons. Extractions gave at least 5.5 micrograms of total RNA per sample. The CDR3 runs 14 residues. The V end was cut by 4 bases, the J end by 5 bases, with 16 bases between. The V gene's germline CDR1 is SGHRS and CDR2 YFSETQ. This chain joins TRBV5-1 and TRBJ2-7, with D possibly being TRBD1 (5 bases). Material for sequencing was blood. This receptor was obtained from a woman aged 40 to 49 in good health. CDR3 in amino acids: CASSVTVPRNEQYF. The CDR3 nucleotides read TGCGCCAGCAGCGTGACAGTACCTAGGAACGAGCAGTACTTC.